The rows below give T cell receptor beta chains drawn from one sample of a study of blood T cell repertoires in COVID-19. Profiling relied on immunoSEQ multiplex PCR, and the TCRdb table lists in-frame clones only, not all of them. The repertoire holds about 200,000 clones, with about 86% as singletons. Input material: PBMCs or T cells enriched from blood (not recorded which). The receptors here all came from a woman in her fifties or sixties with acute COVID-19. Both conserved end residues are part of each CDR3. A D gene is named only where the DNA matches it firmly.

J gene | D gene | V gene | CDR3 protein
TRBJ2-5 | - | TRBV7-2 | CASSLGRAETQYF
TRBJ2-7 | TRBD1 | TRBV7-7 | CASSLRQGENYEQYF
TRBJ2-5 | - | TRBV4-1 | CASSRGTGQETQYF
TRBJ1-4 | - | TRBV7-2 | CASSLSRVNEKLFF
TRBJ2-5 | TRBD1 | TRBV18 | CASSRQGTQETQYF
TRBJ2-7 | - | TRBV19 | CASSSEGKGGNYEQYF
TRBJ1-1 | TRBD1 | TRBV30 | CAWGTGNTEAFF
TRBJ2-3 | TRBD1 | TRBV18 | CASSQGTGGTDTQYF
TRBJ2-7 | TRBD1 | TRBV5-1 | CASSPAAGTGVYEQYF
TRBJ1-5 | - | TRBV6-2/TRBV6-3 | CASSQPGDYSNQPQHF
TRBJ2-1 | TRBD2 | TRBV6-5 | CASSRTSGEQFF
TRBJ1-1 | - | TRBV11-3 | CASSRTGGVTEAFF
TRBJ2-3 | - | TRBV7-9 | CASSLNMGAPGTQYF
TRBJ2-7 | TRBD2 | TRBV7-2 | CASSPGGSGSYEQYF
TRBJ2-1 | TRBD1 | TRBV27 | CASWAGQGRWNEQFF
TRBJ1-1 | - | TRBV25-1 | CASRPGGRGNTEAFF
TRBJ1-5 | - | TRBV6-5 | CASSYLLEGDQPQHF
TRBJ2-1 | - | TRBV2 | CASSDRRANEQFF
TRBJ2-5 | TRBD1 | TRBV7-2 | CASSQTGIQETQYF
TRBJ2-7 | - | TRBV6-2/TRBV6-3 | CASSPSVLYPQYF
TRBJ1-3 | TRBD1 | TRBV7-6 | CASSLNRGYSGNTIYF
TRBJ2-1 | TRBD2 | TRBV7-9 | CASSLVTSGGHLHNEQFF
TRBJ1-4 | - | TRBV7-2 | CASSLGTGTTNEKLFF
TRBJ1-2 | TRBD1 | TRBV7-2 | CASSGQGAGFNYGYTF
TRBJ1-1 | - | TRBV19 | CASSNRGAWYNTEAFF
TRBJ1-5 | - | TRBV6-5 | CASSPLSNSNQPQHF
TRBJ2-3 | TRBD1 | TRBV15 | CATRDRGSTDTQYF
TRBJ1-2 | TRBD1 | TRBV7-2 | CASSLNRGQRDGYTF
TRBJ2-3 | - | TRBV7-2 | CASSRSWGESTDTQYF
TRBJ1-2 | - | TRBV30 | CAWKGQLYSYGYTF
TRBJ1-5 | - | TRBV20-1 | CSASLGSRPQHF
TRBJ1-1 | - | TRBV5-5 | CASSLQYMNTEAFF
TRBJ1-3 | TRBD1 | TRBV11-3 | CASSSGTGTLGHTIYF
TRBJ2-7 | TRBD2 | TRBV6-2/TRBV6-3 | CASSYRGGANYEQYF
TRBJ1-1 | - | TRBV6-2/TRBV6-3 | CASSIIRAWQLSGTEAFF
TRBJ1-2 | - | TRBV10-3 | CAISETGRLYTF
TRBJ2-2 | TRBD1 | TRBV19 | CASTNPRGRNTGELFF
TRBJ1-2 | TRBD1 | TRBV3-1/TRBV3-2 | CASSQYPYRQGDGYTF
TRBJ1-4 | - | TRBV5-5 | CASSLAAGASNEKLFF
TRBJ2-3 | TRBD2 | TRBV4-1 | CASSQVPGLADTSTDTQYF
TRBJ1-2 | TRBD1 | TRBV28 | CASEKAGGEKIGYTF
TRBJ1-3 | - | TRBV7-2 | CASSLVAGSGNTIYF
TRBJ2-3 | TRBD1 | TRBV20-1 | CSARQGDTQYF
TRBJ2-7 | TRBD1 | TRBV5-6 | CASSLPAGGYEQYF
TRBJ2-1 | TRBD2 | TRBV27 | CASSLSMTSGGNEQFF
TRBJ2-5 | TRBD1 | TRBV4-3 | CASSSDRGQETQYF
TRBJ1-1 | TRBD1 | TRBV18 | CASSPPGQGVSNTEAFF
TRBJ1-4 | TRBD1 | TRBV5-1 | CASSLPSTGVEKLFF